Listed below are T cell receptor beta chains from one sample, sequenced in a study of shared clonotypes between healthy human individuals. Sequencing was performed with immunoSEQ multiplex PCR; in TCRdb, only in-frame clones are kept and a portion is missing. This sample has 2 million to 2.5 million clones, with around 92% found just once. Sequenced sample: naive CD4+ T cells from PBMCs. All receptors derive from a man aged 18 to 29 in good health. Some clones in this sample may be carry-over from other donors' samples. CDR3s include the opening cysteine and the closing phenylalanine or tryptophan. D genes are given only for firm matches. Some rows mark clone size as missing; the rest say once, few, many or name a class of expanded clone.

J: TRBJ2-7
D: TRBD1
V: TRBV7-2
size: once
DNA: TGTGCCAGCAGCTTAGTTGGGACAGGGGTCCACGAGCAGTACTTC
CDR3: CASSLVGTGVHEQYF

J: TRBJ2-7
D: -
V: TRBV2
size: -
DNA: TGTGCCAGCAGGGCTAGCTACGAGCAGTACTTC
CDR3: CASRASYEQYF

J: TRBJ2-5
D: TRBD2
V: TRBV6-5
size: -
DNA: TGTGCCAGCAGTTACTCAAGAGCGGGAGGGCCGGAGACCCAGTACTTC
CDR3: CASSYSRAGGPETQYF

J: TRBJ1-1
D: -
V: TRBV6-6
size: -
DNA: TGTGCCGCACCTCGGGACTTGAACACTGAAGCTTTCTTT
CDR3: CAAPRDLNTEAFF

J: TRBJ2-5
D: -
V: TRBV7-3
size: -
DNA: TGTGCCAGCAGCTCAGGATACCAAGAGACCCAGTACTTC
CDR3: CASSSGYQETQYF

J: TRBJ2-7
D: TRBD1
V: TRBV28
size: -
DNA: TGTGCCAGCAGTTTATTGGCTGGACAGGGGCCGCTCGAGCAGTACTTC
CDR3: CASSLLAGQGPLEQYF

J: TRBJ2-3
D: -
V: TRBV9
size: -
DNA: TGTGCCAGCAGCGTATTGGGAAGCGCAGATACGCAGTATTTT
CDR3: CASSVLGSADTQYF

J: TRBJ1-1
D: -
V: TRBV5-4
size: -
DNA: TGTGCCAGCAGCTTGGATGCAGGGGAGGGCACTGAAGCTTTCTTT
CDR3: CASSLDAGEGTEAFF

J: TRBJ1-2
D: -
V: TRBV19
size: -
DNA: TGTGCCAGTAGTATAGCAGAGAGAATCGGCGGCTACACCTTC
CDR3: CASSIAERIGGYTF

J: TRBJ1-2
D: -
V: TRBV12-5
size: few
DNA: TGTGCTAGTGTCCAATCTGGGGACAACCGTGGCTACACCTTC
CDR3: CASVQSGDNRGYTF

J: TRBJ1-1
D: -
V: TRBV5-1
size: -
DNA: TGCGCCAGCAGCTTGGATGCCGGAAAGAACACTGAAGCTTTCTTT
CDR3: CASSLDAGKNTEAFF

J: TRBJ2-1
D: -
V: TRBV9
size: -
DNA: TGTGCCAGCAGCGCCGAGTGGGGTCATAAGTACAATGAGCAGTTCTTC
CDR3: CASSAEWGHKYNEQFF

J: TRBJ1-5
D: -
V: TRBV28
size: -
DNA: TGTGCCAGCAGTTTATTACGGGGTAGCAATCAGCCCCAGCATTTT
CDR3: CASSLLRGSNQPQHF

J: TRBJ2-3
D: -
V: TRBV7-2
size: -
DNA: TGTGCCAGCAGCAAGGCCGTGGGACGGTATACCACAGATACGCAGTATTTT
CDR3: CASSKAVGRYTTDTQYF

J: TRBJ1-4
D: -
V: TRBV28
size: -
DNA: TGTGCCAGCAGTTTTGCGGGGACCTTTGCAACTAATGAAAAACTGTTTTTT
CDR3: CASSFAGTFATNEKLFF

J: TRBJ1-2
D: TRBD1
V: TRBV18
size: -
DNA: TGTGCCAGCTCACCGGGACAGGATCGCGCAGGCTATGGCTACACCTTC
CDR3: CASSPGQDRAGYGYTF

J: TRBJ2-7
D: -
V: TRBV9
size: -
DNA: TGTGCCAGCAGCGCGCGGGGCGGACCCTACGAGCAGTACTTC
CDR3: CASSARGGPYEQYF

J: TRBJ2-2
D: -
V: TRBV18
size: -
DNA: TGTGCCAGCTCACAACCCAGGGGCCTGAACACCGGGGAGCTGTTTTTT
CDR3: CASSQPRGLNTGELFF

J: TRBJ1-2
D: -
V: TRBV7-2
size: -
DNA: TGTGCCAGCAGTCCTCTCGGGACCGAAGACGATTTC
CDR3: CASSPLGTEDDF

J: TRBJ1-2
D: -
V: TRBV5-5
size: few
DNA: TGTGCCAGCAGCGGGGGCCCAATTAGGGACTATGGCTACACCTTC
CDR3: CASSGGPIRDYGYTF

J: TRBJ2-5
D: -
V: TRBV30
size: -
DNA: TGTGCCTGGAGGGCGGGGTCGGAGACCCAGTACTTC
CDR3: CAWRAGSETQYF

J: TRBJ2-7
D: TRBD1
V: TRBV30
size: -
DNA: TGTGCCTGGAACAGGGGGAGCTCCTACGAGCAGTACTTC
CDR3: CAWNRGSSYEQYF

J: TRBJ1-3
D: TRBD1
V: TRBV5-8
size: -
DNA: TGTGCCAGCAGCCGCGGGACAGGGAACGGAAACACCATATATTTT
CDR3: CASSRGTGNGNTIYF

J: TRBJ2-7
D: -
V: TRBV29-1
size: -
DNA: TGCAGCGCGGGTAAGGGTGGGGTGGGCTCCTACGAGCAGTACTTC
CDR3: CSAGKGGVGSYEQYF

J: TRBJ2-7
D: -
V: TRBV29-1
size: -
DNA: TGCAGCGTTACGAGGGACTGGGACTCCTACGAGCAGTACTTC
CDR3: CSVTRDWDSYEQYF

J: TRBJ2-2
D: -
V: TRBV5-1
size: -
DNA: TGCGCCAGCACCACCCTCGGCAGGGTGAACACCGGGGAGCTGTTTTTT
CDR3: CASTTLGRVNTGELFF

J: TRBJ2-6
D: -
V: TRBV9
size: -
DNA: TGTGCCAGCAGCCTCCCTGGGGCCAACGTCCTGACTTTC
CDR3: CASSLPGANVLTF

J: TRBJ1-2
D: -
V: TRBV6-1
size: -
DNA: TGTGCCAGCAGTGAAAATGGGGCAGGGGCCCACTATGGCTACACCTTC
CDR3: CASSENGAGAHYGYTF

J: TRBJ1-1
D: TRBD1
V: TRBV5-1
size: -
DNA: TGCGCCAGCAGCTCAGGACAGGTTACCATGAACACTGAAGCTTTCTTT
CDR3: CASSSGQVTMNTEAFF

J: TRBJ1-2
D: -
V: TRBV15
size: -
DNA: TGTGCCACCAGCAGAGATCGGGTCTATGGCTACACCTTC
CDR3: CATSRDRVYGYTF

J: TRBJ1-5
D: -
V: TRBV28
size: -
DNA: TGTGCCAGCAGTTCGGGCTTAGGTCAGCCCCAGCATTTT
CDR3: CASSSGLGQPQHF

J: TRBJ2-7
D: -
V: TRBV7-9
size: once
DNA: TGTGCCAGCAGTTTGACACCTCCCTACGAGCAGTACTTC
CDR3: CASSLTPPYEQYF

J: TRBJ1-5
D: -
V: TRBV4-3
size: -
DNA: TGCGCCAGCAGCCAAGATCGCGGCCAGCCCCAGCATTTT
CDR3: CASSQDRGQPQHF

J: TRBJ1-2
D: -
V: TRBV2
size: -
DNA: TGTGCCAGCAGTGTACGAGATGGCTACACCTTC
CDR3: CASSVRDGYTF